Listed below are T cell receptor beta chains from one sample, sequenced in a study of blood T cell repertoires in COVID-19. Clones were sequenced by immunoSEQ multiplex PCR, and TCRdb holds only the in-frame ones, with some missing. Counted here are roughly 260,000 clones, approximately 91% occurring once; the ten biggest clones make up over 9%. Sequencing was performed on peripheral blood. These receptors were taken from a woman between 25 and 40 years old with COVID-19, enrolled during active disease. Both conserved end residues are trimmed from each CDR3.

>TRBJ1-3|TRBV2
ASRRTRVGDGNTIY
>TRBJ2-1|TRBV20-1
SATSYNEQF
>TRBJ2-5|TRBV5-4
ASSPWTSGSETQY
>TRBJ2-7|TRBV5-1
ASSSVPRAGGGYEQY
>TRBJ1-5|TRBV19
ASSDSSNQPQH
>TRBJ2-7|TRBV10-3
AITAGSVYEQY
>TRBJ2-7|TRBV5-5
ASSPDRVEY
>TRBJ2-7|TRBV27
ASSLSSTSGIHEQY
>TRBJ2-7|TRBV10-1
ASSPSTGYVTTEQY
>TRBJ2-2|TRBV15
ATSRDLGQHTGELF
>TRBJ1-2|TRBV2
ASSGMGRVVGYT
>TRBJ1-5|TRBV4-1
ASSPYEGVGQPQH
>TRBJ2-5|TRBV5-1
ASSGGTGWSETQY
>TRBJ2-7|TRBV7-2
ASSSQGYEQY
>TRBJ1-6|TRBV18
ASSPDRRDSPLH
>TRBJ2-1|TRBV4-1
ASSQDTGADEQF
>TRBJ2-3|TRBV10-1
ASSALGSGGAGATDTQY
>TRBJ2-7|TRBV12-3/TRBV12-4
ASQAGGPHEQY
>TRBJ1-4|TRBV27
ASPLSGVGEKLF
>TRBJ1-6|TRBV5-1
ASSLEGQVASPLH
>TRBJ2-7|TRBV30
AWSPTGGTVEQY
>TRBJ1-4|TRBV7-9
ASSSWAQTLTEKLF
>TRBJ2-3|TRBV7-3
ASSILAGDTDTQY
>TRBJ1-4|TRBV6-6
ASSYLDRASEKLF
>TRBJ2-7|TRBV28
ASSSGVFYEQY
>TRBJ2-1|TRBV6-2/TRBV6-3
ASSPGLAGGWGNEQF
>TRBJ2-1|TRBV5-1
ASSFTTSGRLGTQF
>TRBJ2-7|TRBV7-9
ASSLAIQGREQY
>TRBJ1-2|TRBV18
ASSDRGLDSANNYGYT
>TRBJ1-5|TRBV9
ASSVQEGQPQH
>TRBJ1-3|TRBV2
ARKTGAGNTIY
>TRBJ2-7|TRBV9
ASSVYEGDGLGQGPLEQY
>TRBJ2-6|TRBV29-1
SVEEGPSSGANVLT
>TRBJ2-7|TRBV10-3
AISVRASGLSYEQY
>TRBJ2-1|TRBV19
ASSTLAGLYNEQF
>TRBJ1-4|TRBV7-9
ASSLWGQGSTNEKLF
>TRBJ2-3|TRBV2
ASSEDRTTDTQY
>TRBJ2-3|TRBV10-3
AIRETGNTDTQY
>TRBJ1-1|TRBV28
ASSLWVGAGTEAF
>TRBJ2-1|TRBV29-1
SVETDRDYEQF
>TRBJ2-3|TRBV10-3
AISDVDGTDTQY
>TRBJ2-5|TRBV7-2
ASSSPHLASGIAETQY
>TRBJ2-7|TRBV5-1
ASSSDAGLSYEQY
>TRBJ2-7|TRBV28
ASEDRNSYEQY
>TRBJ2-7|TRBV7-3
ASGIYGGEQY
>TRBJ1-2|TRBV10-2
ASTTRANYGYT
>TRBJ1-5|TRBV24-1
ATSRGNQPQH
>TRBJ1-3|TRBV9
ASSGTGGTGNTIY
>TRBJ1-2|TRBV27
ASGTWTGENGYT
>TRBJ2-1|TRBV28
ASRLGENEQF
>TRBJ2-7|TRBV5-1
ASSPTGLAGTYEQY
>TRBJ1-1|TRBV30
AWHNPRGASTEAF